A selection of T cell receptor beta chains follows, all from one sample in a study of molecular identifiers for immune sequencing clone quantification. TCRdb re-analysed the PCR reads in MiXCR, keeping a single row per CDR3 protein. The repertoire holds some 580,000 distinct CDR3 sequences, with about 25% as singletons. The sequencing input was naive CD8+ T cells from blood, with Jurkat cell RNA spiked in. These receptors all stem from a human donor in good health. Some libraries in this study had Jurkat cell RNA spiked in. The CDR3 runs from the conserved cysteine through the conserved F or W. The D gene is left open where the match is weak. Clone size is not always given. Where it is, it says once, few, many or a class for expanded clones.

TRBD2	TRBJ2-3	TRBV4-1	few	TGCGCCAGCAGCCAGGGACTAGCGGGCACAGATACGCAGTATTTT	CASSQGLAGTDTQYF
TRBD1	TRBJ1-2	TRBV5-1	few	TGCGCCAGCAGCAAACCACAGGGGTTGGACGGCTACACCTTC	CASSKPQGLDGYTF
.	TRBJ1-4	TRBV4-3	.	TGCGCCAGCAGCCAAGATCCCGAGGTTCGGACTTTTAATGAAAAACTGTTTTTT	CASSQDPEVRTFNEKLFF
.	TRBJ1-5	TRBV12-5	.	TGTGCTAGTGGTTACCGCAATCAGCCCCAGCATTTT	CASGYRNQPQHF
.	TRBJ2-5	TRBV27	.	TGTGCCAGCAGTTTAATTAGCCAAGGGACCCAGTACTTC	CASSLISQGTQYF
.	TRBJ2-3	TRBV12-3/TRBV12-4	few	TGTGCCAGCAGCGAACCCATGATAGGTGGGATAAGCACAGATACGCAGTATTTT	CASSEPMIGGISTDTQYF
TRBD2	TRBJ2-7	TRBV20-1	few	TGCAGTGCTAAGGGGACTACTTTCTACGAGCAGTACTTC	CSAKGTTFYEQYF
.	TRBJ2-1	TRBV27	few	TGTGCCAGCCTAGGCCTAGCGACCTACAATGAGCAGTTCTTC	CASLGLATYNEQFF
TRBD1	TRBJ2-7	TRBV20-1	.	TGCAGTGCTACCCAGTGGGGGACAGGGGGCTACGAGCAGTACTTC	CSATQWGTGGYEQYF
TRBD1	TRBJ2-5	TRBV29-1	many	TGCAGCGTTGCAGGGACAGACGGAGAGACCCAGTACTTC	CSVAGTDGETQYF
TRBD2	TRBJ2-7	TRBV10-3	.	TGTGCCATCAGTAACGGACTAGCATCCTACGAGCAGTACTTC	CAISNGLASYEQYF
.	TRBJ2-7	TRBV6-2/TRBV6-3	few	TGTGCCAGCACGGGACCAAGCTCCTACGAGCAGTACTTC	CASTGPSSYEQYF
.	TRBJ1-1	TRBV30	.	TGTGCCCGGAACTACAGGGTAAACACTGAAGCTTTCTTT	CARNYRVNTEAFF
.	TRBJ2-5	TRBV7-9	.	TGTGACAGCAGCATAGAGAGGTGGGGACAAGAGACCCAGTACTTC	CDSSIERWGQETQYF
.	TRBJ2-3	TRBV19	few	TGTGCCAGTAGTATAGCAAGCAGGGGGGCGCCCGATACGCAGTATTTT	CASSIASRGAPDTQYF
.	TRBJ1-1	TRBV4-3	many	TGCGCCAGCAGCCAAAGCGCGGGGCGGGCCACTGAAGCTTTCTTT	CASSQSAGRATEAFF
.	TRBJ2-3	TRBV20-1	few	TGCAGTGGAAGGGAAGCGGTCACAGATACGCAGTATTTT	CSGREAVTDTQYF
.	TRBJ2-7	TRBV20-1	many	TGCAGTGCTACGCGGACAGCGGGACTCCCGGTGGGCGAGCAGTACTTC	CSATRTAGLPVGEQYF
.	TRBJ1-1	TRBV6-2/TRBV6-3	.	TGTGCCAGCATCGAGGGGGGGTACACTGAAGCTTTCTTT	CASIEGGYTEAFF
.	TRBJ1-2	TRBV20-1	few	TGCAGTGCTAGGGAGGACCGACAAGTTCGCTATGGCTACACCTTC	CSAREDRQVRYGYTF
.	TRBJ2-3	TRBV30	.	TGTGCCTGGAGTTCTGGACACGGGACAGATACGCAGTATTTT	CAWSSGHGTDTQYF
.	TRBJ1-4	TRBV30	.	TGTGCCTGGAGTGCACGGGGAGAGGAAAAACTGTTTTTT	CAWSARGEEKLFF
.	TRBJ2-1	TRBV30	.	TGTGCCTGGAGTCCTCCGGGATTAAATGAGCAGTTCTTC	CAWSPPGLNEQFF
TRBD1	TRBJ1-2	TRBV28	many	TGTGCCAGCAGCCTACAGGGGGCCGGCTATGGCTACACCTTC	CASSLQGAGYGYTF
.	TRBJ1-2	TRBV7-9	many	TGTGCCAGCAGCTCCCCGGGCTCAGGAGGAATCTATGGCTACACCTTC	CASSSPGSGGIYGYTF
.	TRBJ1-1	TRBV19	few	TGTGCCAGTACCCTATCGCCGGCGAACACTGAAGCTTTCTTT	CASTLSPANTEAFF
.	TRBJ2-3	TRBV5-6	few	TGTGCCAGCAGCTCAGGGGTGACAGATACGCAGTATTTT	CASSSGVTDTQYF
TRBD1	TRBJ1-1	TRBV28	.	TGTGCCAGCAGATCGCCCCGACACCAGGGGGTTTGGAACACTGAAGCTTTCTTT	CASRSPRHQGVWNTEAFF
.	TRBJ2-7	TRBV11-3	few	TGTGCCAGCAGCTTACCTCCCGGAGGCAGGGTCTCCTACGAGCAGTACTTC	CASSLPPGGRVSYEQYF